The present entry profiles one T cell receptor beta chain with its context. This specimen belongs to a study of CD8 T cells in Susac syndrome. Roughly 0.45 to 1 ug RNA was reverse transcribed with random hexamers. Via MiXCR, TCRdb re-called the immunoSEQ multiplex PCR reads, giving one row per CDR3 protein. The sample contains 95,000 to 150,000 distinct CDR3 sequences, 96% of which appear only once. The CDR3 covers 16 residues. V was shortened by 0 bases and J by 2 bases, with 14 bases between the two germline ends. Germline V gene sequence: CDR1 SGHRS, CDR2 YFSETQ. V is TRBV5-1 and J is TRBJ2-5; a possible D gene is TRBD2 (5 bases). The material sequenced was CD4+ T cells from PBMCs. The receptor comes from a human donor with Susac syndrome. This CDR3 is CASSLGPLGVQETQYF. The CDR3 DNA follows: TGCGCCAGCAGCTTGGGTCCTCTCGGGGTTCAAGAGACCCAGTACTTC.